A single sample is the source of the 8 T cell receptor beta chains below, sequenced in a study of blood T cells in healthy people across ages. A sample-barcoded 5' primer and a J-beta primer mix were used in a second PCR of roughly 7 to 12 cycles. TCRdb reanalysed the 5' RACE reads using MiXCR and keeps one entry per CDR3 protein. There are around 800,000 distinct CDR3 sequences in the sample; about a quarter occur only once, and 3% lies in the top ten. The sample was also linked to a second study, of T cells of mothers and their children.

Source material: blood. These receptors were taken from a boy younger than 18 in good health.

This clonotype was recorded a few times. The chain couples TRBV7-3 to TRBJ2-5, with D possibly matching TRBD2 (8 bases). This CDR3 is built from 16 residues. Between the trimmed V and J ends, which lost 5 bases and 4 bases, there was a span of 20 bases. The V gene's germline CDR1 is SGHTA and CDR2 FQGTGA. CDR3 coding DNA: TGTGCCAGCAGCCAGCGGGGGACAGCGGGGCTAGAGACCCAGTACTTC. Protein sequence: CASSQRGTAGLETQYF.

This clonotype was seen a few times. The rearrangement links TRBV12-3 or TRBV12-4 to TRBJ1-2, with 7 bases lining up with TRBD1. Trimming removed 5 bases from V and 14 bases from J; junction bases left unmatched: 8. This CDR3 has 11 residues. CDR3 residues: CASSVRTGATF. The CDR3 bases are TGTGCCAGCAGTGTACGGACAGGCGCGACCTTC.

This chain uses TRBV20-1 with TRBJ2-5; D unclear. V lost 6 bases, J lost 2 bases, and 7 bases lay in between. CDR3 length: 11 residues. Germline V gene data show CDR1 as DFQATT and CDR2 as SNEGSKA (reference sequence). CDR3 sequence: CSAAQQETQYF. The CDR3 region has the DNA TGCAGTGCCGCCCAACAAGAGACCCAGTACTTC.

The J gene is TRBJ1-2, the V gene TRBV29-1, with D possibly TRBD1 on 5 matching bases. Per germline, CDR1 SQVTM and CDR2 ANQGSEA. The CDR3 extends over 11 amino acids. V lost 3 bases to trimming and J lost 5 bases, with 7 bases between them. The CDR3 sequence is CSVDWGYGYTF. Written as DNA, the CDR3 is TGCAGCGTTGACTGGGGGTATGGCTACACCTTC. Based on the CDR3 plus reference TRBV29-1 and TRBJ1-2, the full variable domain is SAVISQKPSRDICQRGTSLTIQCQVDSQVTMMFWYRQQPGQSLTLIATANQGSEATYESGFVIDKFPISRPNLTFSTLTVSNMSPEDSSIYLCSVDWGYGYTFGSGTRLTVV.

This chain links TRBV20-1 with TRBJ2-3; 10 bases line up with TRBD2. The germline V gene encodes CDR1 DFQATT and CDR2 SNEGSKA (reference sequence). The CDR3 runs 16 residues. Trimming at V came to 6 bases and at J to 5 bases, leaving 14 bases not matched to a gene. CDR3 protein: CSAHLLASGGEDTQYF. The CDR3 nucleotides are TGCAGTGCCCACCTCTTGGCCAGCGGGGGGGAAGATACGCAGTATTTT.

The V call is TRBV7-3, the J call TRBJ2-5; the match to TRBD2 covers 15 bases. Germline CDR1 reads SGHTA; CDR2 reads FQGTGA. CDR3 length equals 20 residues. V gave up 0 bases and J gave up 2 bases; unmatched junction bases: 10. For the CDR3, the DNA is TGTGCCAGCAGCTTAACGGACGGGACTAGCGGGGGGCGGGGGCAAGAGACCCAGTACTTC. Protein sequence: CASSLTDGTSGGRGQETQYF.

This clonotype was found a few times. The V call is TRBV5-1, the J call TRBJ2-1; weak D call: TRBD1 (5 bases). The length of the CDR3 is 15 residues. Germline lookup yields CDR1 SGHRS and CDR2 YFSETQ. V lost 0 bases and J lost 7, with 14 bases in between. CDR3 in DNA: TGCGCCAGCAGCTTGGGGGGCGCCATTTTAAATGAGCAGTTCTTC. Protein: CASSLGGAILNEQFF.

This clonotype was observed many times. CDR3 loop: CASSPRARGETQYF. The CDR3 bases are TGTGCCAGCTCACCACGGGCAAGGGGAGAGACCCAGTACTTC. V is TRBV18 and J is TRBJ2-5, with D possibly TRBD1 on 5 matching bases. Trimming pared 1 base from V and 4 bases from J, leaving 10 bases between. The CDR3 runs to 14 residues. The V gene's germline CDR1 is KGHSH and CDR2 LQKENI.